This note documents a single T cell receptor beta chain sequence. The antigen is not known. The data derive from a study of regulatory and conventional T cells in RAG deficiency. Study-level points and caveats: Omenn syndrome and CID/AS patients had around 100-fold fewer unique Treg TCR beta sequences, versus approximately 9.8-fold elsewhere.

TCRdb's copy holds only in-frame clones and misses some; the assay was immunoSEQ multiplex PCR. The sample contains roughly 45,000 clones, around 90% of which appear only once. Genomic DNA came from blood conventional CD4+ T cells gated CD25-low CD127-high. The CDR3 is 14 residues long. V lost 5 bases and J lost 1, with 10 bases in between. The V gene's germline CDR1 is MNHEY and CDR2 SMNVEV (reference sequence). The sample was also linked to a second study, of regulatory T cells. That source reports: Amplification used 52 TRBV primers and 13 TRBJ primers.

Sequencing was carried out using CD4+ effector T cells sorted from blood. The rearrangement joins TRBV27 to TRBJ2-3; D is undetermined. This clonotype originated in a human donor in good health. Written as DNA, the CDR3 is TGTGCCAGCAGTCCAGGCCTACGCACAGATACGCAGTATTTT. Residues: CASSPGLRTDTQYF.